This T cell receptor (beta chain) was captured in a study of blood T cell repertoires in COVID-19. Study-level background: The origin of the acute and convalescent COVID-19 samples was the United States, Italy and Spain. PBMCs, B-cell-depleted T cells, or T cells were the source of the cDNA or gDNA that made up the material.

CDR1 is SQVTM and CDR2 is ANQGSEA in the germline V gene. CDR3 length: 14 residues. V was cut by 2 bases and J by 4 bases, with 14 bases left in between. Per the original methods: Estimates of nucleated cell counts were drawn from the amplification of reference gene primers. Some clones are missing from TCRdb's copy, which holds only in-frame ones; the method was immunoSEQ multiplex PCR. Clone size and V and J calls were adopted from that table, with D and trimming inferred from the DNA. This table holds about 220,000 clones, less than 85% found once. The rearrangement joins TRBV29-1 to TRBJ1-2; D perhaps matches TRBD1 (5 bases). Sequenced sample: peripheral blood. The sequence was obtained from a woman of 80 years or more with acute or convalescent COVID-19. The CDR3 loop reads CSVELYGGTYGYTF. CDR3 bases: TGCAGCGTTGAATTGTACGGGGGTACCTATGGCTACACCTTC.